This T cell receptor beta chain was sequenced for a study of cytomegalovirus exposure and HLA in healthy donors. The study's findings and limits: Apparent HLA restriction characterized most CMV-associated TCR beta chains in a later analysis.

The donors (healthy individuals) were bone marrow donors. The PCR contained 60 Vbeta and 13 Jbeta primers. Authors' analysis steps: Approximately 9.9 million of some 80 million unique TCR beta chains were shared, per a later count. Clones were read by immunoSEQ multiplex PCR, and TCRdb kept only the in-frame ones, dropping some. That table furnishes V, J and clone size, whereas the DNA furnished D and trimming. Here the sample spans about 120,000 clones, 75% to 90% being singletons. Regarding this clone: Its specificity is not known.

Specimen: PBMCs. The receptor was isolated from a male donor in good health and CMV-seronegative.

The CDR3: CASSSSTGATGELFF. For the CDR3, the DNA is TGCGCCAGCAGCTCGTCGACAGGGGCCACCGGGGAGCTGTTTTTT. J is TRBJ2-2 and V is TRBV5-1; TRBD1 matches at 8 bases. The length of the CDR3 is 15 residues. From germline, CDR1 is SGHRS and CDR2 YFSETQ. V lost 3 bases, J lost 4 bases, and 5 bases stayed unmatched.